The entry below describes one T cell receptor (beta chain). Grouping used clinical history reported by participants in a survey and questionnaire. Original analysis: Quantification of nucleated cells was approximated via reference gene primer amplification. Repertoires were generated with immunoSEQ multiplex PCR, while TCRdb's copy carries only in-frame clones and drops some. The V and J calls and the clone size are those of that table, but D and trimming were determined from the DNA. The sample carries approximately 300,000 clones, 85% recorded once. The data stem from a study of blood T cell repertoires in COVID-19. Across the whole study: PBMCs, B-cell-depleted T cells, or T cells provided the cDNA or gDNA that made up the material.

Germline CDR1 reads WSHSY; CDR2 reads SAAADI. This CDR3 is 15 amino acids long. The trim removed 7 bases at V and 3 bases at J, leaving 9 bases unmatched. The material sequenced was PBMCs or T cells enriched from blood (not recorded which). This TCR was recovered from a woman aged 25-40 years who had been exposed to COVID-19. The chain uses TRBV10-2 and TRBJ1-5; 7 bases line up with TRBD1. The CDR3 spells CASTGGPRHNQPQHF. The CDR3 region has the DNA TGCGCCAGCACAGGGGGGCCCCGCCACAATCAGCCCCAGCATTTT.